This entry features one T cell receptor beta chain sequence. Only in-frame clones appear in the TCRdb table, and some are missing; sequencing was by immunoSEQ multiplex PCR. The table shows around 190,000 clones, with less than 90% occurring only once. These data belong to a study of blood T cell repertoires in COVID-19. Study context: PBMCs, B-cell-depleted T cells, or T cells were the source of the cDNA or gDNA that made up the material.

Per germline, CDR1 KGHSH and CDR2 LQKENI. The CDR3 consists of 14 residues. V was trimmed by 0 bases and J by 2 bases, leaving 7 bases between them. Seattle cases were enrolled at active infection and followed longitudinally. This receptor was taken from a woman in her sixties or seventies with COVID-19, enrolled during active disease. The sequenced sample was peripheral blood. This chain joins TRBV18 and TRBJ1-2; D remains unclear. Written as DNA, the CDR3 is TGTGCCAGCTCACCACCGAATAGCAACTATGGCTACACCTTC. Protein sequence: CASSPPNSNYGYTF.